This TCR beta chain was sequenced for a study of siplizumab effects on memory and regulatory T cells (dated by TCRdb to between 2018 and 2021). Study-level background: The study looked at the effect of siplizumab, an anti-CD2 antibody, on alloreactive T-cell subsets in allogeneic mixed lymphocyte reactions made from human PBMCs. What the authors observed across the whole study: Of the alloreactive CD4+ clones that could be mapped, the Treg-derived share averaged about 70% with siplizumab compared with 25% to 30% in control reactions. The suppressive function of proliferating Tregs from siplizumab cultures was not functionally confirmed. About 75-96% of proliferating CD4+ or CD8+ clones could not be given a naive or memory phenotype. Unstimulated naive T cells appeared to be more diverse than memory T cells, and naive cells seemed to make a substantial contribution to the alloresponse. Sequences below about 10^-5 frequency were poorly captured, so only a minor fraction of alloreactive clones could be mapped to unstimulated subsets. The cumulative frequency of alloreactive sequences traceable to unstimulated CD4+ memory T cells was significantly reduced by siplizumab.

Preparation of the library involved the immunoSEQ multiplex PCR assay. Each sample had some 96,000 TCR templates assayed by the deep sequencing platform. Genomic DNA extracted from sorted T cells was the material used for TCRbeta CDR3 sequencing. In the original analysis: The R programming language was used for clonal analysis of the TCRbeta CDR3 data. Unstimulated samples were compared with post-reaction CFSE-low samples to define alloreactive CD4+ and CD8+ clones. Alloreactive CD4+ clones were assigned to regulatory or non-regulatory origin by matching sequences to sorted unstimulated Treg and non-Treg repertoires. Here the immuneACCESS table is served through TCRdb, limited to in-frame sequences with V and J called. Missing clones are a known gap in these copies; in checked studies unresolved V genes cover under half, and the rest lacks a known reason. V and J calls plus clone size are reproduced from that table; the DNA served to infer D and trimming. A total of approximately 100,000 clones appear in this sample, around 93% of them only once. The ten largest clones take up under 0.2% of the sample.

Sorted unstimulated T cells and proliferating T cells recovered from mixed lymphocyte reactions were subjected to TCRbeta CDR3 sequencing. Fresh whole blood from approximately ten HLA-typed healthy donors was used to isolate PBMCs. To map where alloreactive clones came from, unstimulated CD4+ non-regulatory T cells were FACS-sorted. As regards this clone: Its antigen is still unknown. No per-base quality is available; no much larger clone lies one base away.

V is shortened by 7 bases, J by 5 bases, and the region joining them spans 14 bases. The CDR3 has 13 amino acids, counting the end cysteine and phenylalanine. Of the read, only the CDR3 DNA is kept; its 39 bases are in frame from base 1. Reading the germline V gene gives CDR1 MNHNS and CDR2 SASEGT. This sequence originates from a human donor in good health. Sequencing was done on a sample of non-Treg CD4+ T cells sorted from blood. Read against the paper, the sample's cell subset or site label means: FACS-sorted unstimulated CD4+ non-regulatory T cells. The chain is encoded by TRBV6-1 joined to TRBJ1-1; the D region possibly corresponds to TRBD1 (5 bases align). CDR3 sequence: CASTWGEVTEAFF. The DNA sequence is given as TGTGCCAGCACCTGGGGGGAGGTAACTGAAGCTTTCTTT.